The 26 T cell receptor beta chains below all came from one sample that was sequenced in a study of T cell responses to AZD1222 COVID-19 vaccine. Method: immunoSEQ multiplex PCR; TCRdb's copy keeps in-frame clones and lacks some. The table lists under 200,000 clones, about 92% of them singletons. Sample: peripheral blood, taken on day 0 of AZD1222 vaccination. These receptors were collected from an adult in good health.

The V call is TRBV16, the J call TRBJ2-7; D uncertain. The CDR3 is 13 amino acids. V lost 2 bases, J lost 6 bases, and 11 bases lay in between. The germline V gene has CDR1 KGHSY and CDR2 FQNENV. The CDR3 reads CASSQDLSGEQYF. As DNA, the CDR3 is TGTGCCAGCAGCCAAGACCTTTCAGGCGAGCAGTACTTC.

The J gene is TRBJ2-7, the V gene TRBV29-1, with 8 nucleotides matching TRBD1. Germline assignment: CDR1 SQVTM and CDR2 ANQGSEA. This CDR3 is 12 amino acids long. The J segment lost 2 bases and the V segment lost 6 bases, leaving 3 bases of the junction unmatched. In nucleotides, the CDR3 is TGCAGCGTGGCAGGGGGCACCTACGAGCAGTACTTC. Protein product: CSVAGGTYEQYF.

The chain combines TRBV19 with TRBJ2-2; D assignment may be TRBD1 or TRBD2 (6 bases each). CDR3 length: 14 residues. Germline values: CDR1 LNHDA, CDR2 SQIVND (reference sequence). V lost 4 bases and J 6 bases, leaving 12 bases between the germline ends. CDR3: CASSRAGEAGELFF. The CDR3 coding sequence is TGTGCCAGTAGTAGGGCAGGGGAGGCCGGGGAGCTGTTTTTT.

This clone was seen once. The rearrangement uses TRBV6-5 and TRBJ1-6, with D possibly TRBD1 on 6 matching bases. V was clipped by 7 bases and J by 2 bases, with 12 bases between them. There are 15 residues in the CDR3. The V gene's germline CDR1 is MNHEY and CDR2 SVGAGI. In nucleotides, the CDR3 is TGTGCCAGCAATAGGGGGAGCCCCTATAATTCACCCCTCCACTTT. Residues: CASNRGSPYNSPLHF.

This chain uses TRBV27 with TRBJ2-2; possibly TRBD2 for D (7 bases). The CDR3 sequence is 15 residues long. Trimming took 7 bases from V and 6 from J, leaving 18 bases between them. Looked up from germline, CDR1 is MNHEY and CDR2 is SMNVEV (reference sequence). DNA of the CDR3: TGTGCCAGCACCCCGACGGGGGGCGTCGCCGGGGAGCTGTTTTTT. Translated, it gives CASTPTGGVAGELFF.

The chain has TRBV6-5 and TRBJ1-6; D possibly corresponds to TRBD1 (5 bases). The V end was cut by 6 bases, the J end by 1 base, with 10 bases between. The germline V gene has CDR1 MNHEY and CDR2 SVGAGI. There are 15 residues in the CDR3. In DNA, the CDR3 is TGTGCCAGCAGAGGGGAAAGATCCTATAATTCACCCCTCCACTTT. It yields the protein CASRGERSYNSPLHF.

The chain combines TRBV6-5 with TRBJ2-2; no clear D gene. V was shortened by 2 bases and J by 2 bases, with 9 bases between the two germline ends. The CDR3 has 15 amino acids. Germline values: CDR1 MNHEY, CDR2 SVGAGI. In nucleotides, the CDR3 is TGTGCCAGCAGTTACGGCCAGGCAAACACCGGGGAGCTGTTTTTT. The encoded protein is CASSYGQANTGELFF.

V is TRBV6-5 and J is TRBJ1-1; D may be TRBD1 (6 bases). The CDR3 runs 14 residues. Germline V lookup: CDR1 MNHEY, CDR2 SVGAGI. V was pared by 8 bases and J by 5 bases, with 18 bases between. The CDR3 coding sequence is TGTGCCAGCCAGAAAGGGGGGGGATGGACTGAAGCTTTCTTT. It codes for CASQKGGGWTEAFF.

The chain combines TRBV5-4 with TRBJ2-1, with TRBD1 as a possible D gene (6 bases). This CDR3 is built from 15 residues. V lost 0 bases and J 2 bases, leaving 9 bases between the germline ends. Looked up from germline, CDR1 is SGHNT and CDR2 is YYREEE (reference sequence). The CDR3 nucleotides are TGTGCCAGCAGCTTGGGGGGGCCGCCCTACAATGAGCAGTTCTTC. Amino acids: CASSLGGPPYNEQFF. Full variable domain (missing parts from reference TRBV5-4 and TRBJ2-1): ETGVTQSPTHLIKTRGQQVTLRCSSQSGHNTVSWYQQALGQGPQFIFQYYREEENGRGNFPPRFSGLQFPNYSSELNVNALELDDSALYLCASSLGGPPYNEQFFGPGTRLTVL.

V usage is TRBV10-1 and J usage is TRBJ2-3, with 11 bases lining up with TRBD2. Trimming cost V 6 bases and J 4 bases; bases outside gene matches: 6. In germline, CDR1 is WNHNN, CDR2 SYGVQD (reference sequence). This CDR3 is 15 amino acids long. CDR3 sequence reads: CASRPGLAGADTQYF. Here the CDR3 DNA reads TGCGCCAGCAGACCCGGACTAGCGGGCGCAGATACGCAGTATTTT.

This chain uses TRBV3-1 (or the pseudogene TRBV3-2) with TRBJ1-2; perhaps TRBD1 as D (5 bases). V lost 0 bases to trimming and J lost 3 bases, with 11 bases between them. CDR1 is LGHDT, CDR2 YNNKEL, per germline (reference sequence). The CDR3 contains 15 residues. The CDR3 region has the DNA TGTGCCAGCAGCCAAGAAGAGGGGATATACTATGGCTACACCTTC. This codes for CASSQEEGIYYGYTF.

The rearrangement links TRBV19 to TRBJ1-5, with D hard to call. Germline assignment: CDR1 LNHDA and CDR2 SQIVND (reference sequence). V lost 2 bases to trimming and J lost 7 bases, with 9 bases between them. There are 13 residues in the CDR3. CDR3 in amino acids: CASSISGNQPQHF. The CDR3 DNA sequence: TGTGCCAGTAGTATATCGGGAAACCAGCCCCAGCATTTT.

V is TRBV18 and J is TRBJ2-5; weak D call: TRBD1 (5 bases). CDR3 size: 14 residues. Germline V gene lookup returns CDR1 KGHSH and CDR2 LQKENI. The ends were cut back, 0 bases at V and 5 bases at J, with 10 bases in the middle. The CDR3, as DNA: TGTGCCAGCTCACCACCCGGACACTCGGAGACCCAGTACTTC. Its protein is CASSPPGHSETQYF.

CDR3 residues: CASSQGPARSEQYF. CDR3 bases: TGTGCCAGCAGCCAAGGACCAGCTAGAAGCGAGCAGTACTTC. V is TRBV3-1 (or the pseudogene TRBV3-2) and J is TRBJ2-7; D is unresolved. The CDR3 extends over 14 amino acids. V lost 1 base and J lost 6, with 13 bases in between. The germline V gene has CDR1 LGHDT and CDR2 YNNKEL (reference sequence).

The rearrangement links TRBV3-1 (or the pseudogene TRBV3-2) to TRBJ1-4; no firm D call. Germline CDR1 LGHDT, CDR2 YNNKEL (reference sequence). This CDR3 comprises 15 residues. The ends were cut back, 0 bases at V and 5 bases at J, with 10 bases in the middle. DNA of the CDR3: TGTGCCAGCAGCCAAGATCGGAAGGAGAATGAAAAACTGTTTTTT. Translating it yields CASSQDRKENEKLFF.

Of note for this clone: In the same sample, other DNA sequences code for this CDR3. The V call is TRBV6-1, the J call TRBJ1-1; no clear D gene. The germline V gene has CDR1 MNHNS and CDR2 SASEGT. Trimming took 2 bases from V and 0 from J, leaving 4 bases between them. This CDR3 comprises 13 residues. DNA for the CDR3: TGTGCCAGCAGTGAAAGGTTGAACACTGAAGCTTTCTTT. This translates into CASSERLNTEAFF.

The genes are TRBV10-3 and TRBJ1-5, with D possibly TRBD1 on 6 matching bases. Germline V gives CDR1 ENHRY, CDR2 SYGVKD. The V and J ends lost 6 bases and 1 base respectively, with 7 bases between them. The CDR3 runs 13 residues. The CDR3 is CAIRQGSNQPQHF. The CDR3 DNA reads as TGTGCCATCAGGCAGGGGAGCAATCAGCCCCAGCATTTT.

V usage is TRBV7-9 and J usage is TRBJ1-4, with 7 bases fitting TRBD1. CDR3 length: 17 amino acids. Germline CDR1 reads SEHNR; CDR2 reads FQNEAQ (reference sequence). J gave up 8 bases and V 4 bases, and 16 bases lay outside the gene matches. CDR3 bases: TGTGCCAGCAGCTCCCTCGCCTCCGGGACAGTAGGAGAAAAACTGTTTTTT. This encodes CASSSLASGTVGEKLFF.

The rearrangement uses TRBV18 and TRBJ2-2; 9 nucleotides agree with TRBD2. The V and J ends lost 6 bases and 4 bases, in that order; junction bases with no gene match: 6. This CDR3 is 15 amino acids long. CDR1 is KGHSH, CDR2 LQKENI, per germline. CDR3 nucleotides: TGTGCCAGCTCGGCGACTAGCGGCGGCACCGGGGAGCTGTTTTTT. It codes for CASSATSGGTGELFF.

The chain has TRBV6-5 and TRBJ2-1; D unclear. The V end was cut by 5 bases, the J end by 16 bases, with 18 bases between. CDR1 is MNHEY, CDR2 SVGAGI, per germline. The CDR3 runs to 12 residues. This CDR3 is CASSSALPPPFF. The CDR3 coding sequence is TGTGCCAGCAGTAGTGCCCTCCCGCCGCCATTCTTC.

The chain joins TRBV5-6 to TRBJ1-5; D is unclear. This CDR3 contains 16 residues. From germline, CDR1 is SGHDT and CDR2 YYEEEE. The V and J ends lost 4 bases and 6 bases respectively, with 20 bases between them. CDR3 sequence: CASSPSWYGHGQPQHF. The DNA of the CDR3 is TGTGCCAGCAGCCCGTCTTGGTACGGGCATGGTCAGCCCCAGCATTTT. Drawing the rest from reference TRBV5-6 and TRBJ1-5, the complete variable domain is DAGVTQSPTHLIKTRGQQVTLRCSPKSGHDTVSWYQQALGQGPQFIFQYYEEEERQRGNFPDRFSGHQFPNYSSELNVNALLLGDSALYLCASSPSWYGHGQPQHFGDGTRLSIL.

Only one count was recorded for this clone. Mismatch with germline at one junction end may stem from a read error. This chain connects TRBV13 to TRBJ2-3, with 13 bases lining up with TRBD2. The CDR3 is 12 residues long. Per germline, CDR1 PRHDT and CDR2 FYEKMQ (reference sequence). The CDR3 bases are TGTGCCAGCAGCTACGGACTAGCGGGGGCCCATTTT. As protein: CASSYGLAGAHF.

The V gene is TRBV3-1 (or the pseudogene TRBV3-2), the J gene TRBJ1-6; a possible D gene is TRBD1 (6 bases). The ends were cut back, 3 bases at V and 4 bases at J, with 10 bases in the middle. Per the germline V gene, CDR1 is LGHDT and CDR2 is YNNKEL (reference sequence). CDR3 length: 15 residues. Written as DNA, the CDR3 is TGTGCCAGCAGCCACTCACAGGGATATAATTCACCCCTCCACTTT. This encodes CASSHSQGYNSPLHF.

The chain is built from TRBV10-3 and TRBJ1-2, with a possible D match to TRBD1 (5 bases). Looked up from germline, CDR1 is ENHRY and CDR2 is SYGVKD. The germline V and J ends were trimmed by 4 bases and 0 bases, with 18 bases remaining between them. This CDR3 is 17 amino acids long. The DNA for the CDR3 is TGTGCCATCAGTGGAGAGGGGACCGCCTCCCCTAACTATGGCTACACCTTC. This sequence encodes CAISGEGTASPNYGYTF.

V is TRBV3-1 (or the pseudogene TRBV3-2) and J is TRBJ1-4; the D is unclear. There are 15 residues in the CDR3. The germline V gene encodes CDR1 LGHDT and CDR2 YNNKEL (reference sequence). The V gene lost 4 bases and the J gene lost 4 bases, with 13 bases spanning the gap. The CDR3 DNA reads as TGTGCCAGCAGCCTGATTCTCGGTAATAATGAAAAACTGTTTTTT. It yields the protein CASSLILGNNEKLFF.

A single count supports this clone. The rearrangement links TRBV15 to TRBJ1-2, with no clear D. V was trimmed by 2 bases and J by 4 bases, leaving 17 bases between them. Per germline, CDR1 LNHNV and CDR2 YYDKDF (reference sequence). CDR3 size: 16 residues. The CDR3 DNA is TGTGCCACCAGCAGAAAGGGTCGCGCGGAGCCCTATGGCTACACCTTC. This encodes CATSRKGRAEPYGYTF.